This entry concerns a single TCR beta chain. What it binds is not known. Cells designated naive CD8 were CD45RO-negative and were positively selected for CCR7, with terminally differentiated effector memory CD45RA+ cells excluded. This entry is derived from a study of shared clonotypes between healthy human individuals. The wider study: Researchers assigned three CD4 naive, three CD4 memory, two CD8 naive and one CD8 memory plate to each donor. Study outcomes and limitations: Investigators expected sequencing depth to affect clonotype sharing among donors.

Researchers ran the assay at a deep level. The sorted-subset replicate PCRs were given about 210 ng DNA, which is approximately 30,000 T cell genomes. The data were produced by immunoSEQ multiplex PCR, yet TCRdb's version contains in-frame clones alone and is incomplete. Of about 2 million clones in the sample, about 94% were seen once. This CDR3 is built from 17 residues. The germline CDR1 and CDR2 sequences are SEHNR and FQNEAQ (reference sequence). V dropped 5 bases and J dropped 0 bases, with 17 bases sitting between them. Input material: naive CD8+ T cells sorted from blood. The clonotype comes from a man aged 18 to 30 in good health. This chain links TRBV7-9 with TRBJ2-4; D remains ambiguous. CDR3 residues: CASSQETRTLAKNIQYF. In nucleotides, the CDR3 is TGTGCCAGCAGCCAAGAGACAAGGACCTTAGCCAAAAACATTCAGTACTTC.